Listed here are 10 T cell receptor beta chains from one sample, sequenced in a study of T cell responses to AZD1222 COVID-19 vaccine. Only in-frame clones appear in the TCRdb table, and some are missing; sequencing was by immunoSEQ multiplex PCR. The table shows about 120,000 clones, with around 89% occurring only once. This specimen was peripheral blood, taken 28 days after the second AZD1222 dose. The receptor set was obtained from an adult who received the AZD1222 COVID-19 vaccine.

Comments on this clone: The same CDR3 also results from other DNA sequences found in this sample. Here the CDR3 reads CASSIDGEETQYF. In DNA, the CDR3 is TGTGCCAGTAGTATAGACGGGGAAGAGACCCAGTACTTC. The J gene is TRBJ2-5, the V gene TRBV19, with D possibly TRBD2 on 5 matching bases. Trimming stripped 0 bases from V and 3 bases from J, with 5 bases between. From germline, CDR1 is LNHDA and CDR2 SQIVND (reference sequence). The CDR3 totals 13 residues.

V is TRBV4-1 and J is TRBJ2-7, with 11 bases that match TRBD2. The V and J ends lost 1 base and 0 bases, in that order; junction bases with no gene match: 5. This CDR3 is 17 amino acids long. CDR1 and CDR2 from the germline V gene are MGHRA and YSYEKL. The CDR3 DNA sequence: TGCGCCAGCAGCCAAGGTCCCCTAGCGGGGGGCTCCTACGAGCAGTACTTC. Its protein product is CASSQGPLAGGSYEQYF.

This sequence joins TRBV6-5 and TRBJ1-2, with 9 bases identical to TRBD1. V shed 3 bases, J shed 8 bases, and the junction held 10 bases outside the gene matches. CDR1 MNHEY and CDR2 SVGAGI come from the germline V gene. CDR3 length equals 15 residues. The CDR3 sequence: CASSYLRTGESGYTF. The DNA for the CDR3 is TGTGCCAGCAGTTATTTAAGGACAGGGGAGAGCGGCTACACCTTC.

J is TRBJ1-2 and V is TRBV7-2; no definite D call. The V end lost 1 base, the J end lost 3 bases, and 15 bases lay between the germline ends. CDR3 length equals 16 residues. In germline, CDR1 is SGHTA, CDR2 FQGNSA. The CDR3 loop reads CASSLVELGLDYGYTF. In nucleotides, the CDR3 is TGTGCCAGCAGCTTAGTGGAGCTGGGGTTAGACTATGGCTACACCTTC. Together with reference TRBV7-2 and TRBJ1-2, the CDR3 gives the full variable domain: GAGVSQSPSNKVTEKGKDVELRCDPISGHTALYWYRQSLGQGLEFLIYFQGNSAPDKSGLPSDRFSAERTGGSVSTLTIQRTQQEDSAVYLCASSLVELGLDYGYTFGSGTRLTVV.

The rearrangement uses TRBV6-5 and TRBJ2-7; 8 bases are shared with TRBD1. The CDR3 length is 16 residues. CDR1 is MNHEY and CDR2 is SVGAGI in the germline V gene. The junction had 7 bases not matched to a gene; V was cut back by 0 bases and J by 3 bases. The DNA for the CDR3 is TGTGCCAGCAGTTACTCACCCCCCGGACAGGGCTACGAGCAGTACTTC. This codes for CASSYSPPGQGYEQYF.

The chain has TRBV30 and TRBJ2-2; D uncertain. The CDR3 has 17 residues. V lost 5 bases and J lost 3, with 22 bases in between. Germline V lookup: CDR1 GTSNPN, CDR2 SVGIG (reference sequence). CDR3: CAWRFFSLRDDTGELFF. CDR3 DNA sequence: TGTGCCTGGCGCTTCTTTTCTCTCCGAGATGACACCGGGGAGCTGTTTTTT.

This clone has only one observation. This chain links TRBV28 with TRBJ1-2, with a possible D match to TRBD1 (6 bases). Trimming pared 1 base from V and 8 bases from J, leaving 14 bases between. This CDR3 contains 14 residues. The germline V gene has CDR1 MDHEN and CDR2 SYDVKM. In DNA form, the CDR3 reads TGTGCCAGCAGTTTATTTCTCCAGGACAGCGGCTACACCTTC. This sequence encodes CASSLFLQDSGYTF.

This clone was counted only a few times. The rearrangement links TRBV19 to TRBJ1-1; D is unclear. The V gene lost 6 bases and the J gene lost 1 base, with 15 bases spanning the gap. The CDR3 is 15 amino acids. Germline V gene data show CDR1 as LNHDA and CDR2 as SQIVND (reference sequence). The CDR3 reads CASRTDTTRNTEAFF. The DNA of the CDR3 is TGTGCCAGTAGAACCGATACAACACGGAACACTGAAGCTTTCTTT.

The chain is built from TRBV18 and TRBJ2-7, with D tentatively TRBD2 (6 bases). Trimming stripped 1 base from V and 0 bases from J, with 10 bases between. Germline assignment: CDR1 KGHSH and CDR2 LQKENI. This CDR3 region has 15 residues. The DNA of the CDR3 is TGTGCCAGCTCACCACGGGCGGGGTTCTCCTACGAGCAGTACTTC. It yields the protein CASSPRAGFSYEQYF.

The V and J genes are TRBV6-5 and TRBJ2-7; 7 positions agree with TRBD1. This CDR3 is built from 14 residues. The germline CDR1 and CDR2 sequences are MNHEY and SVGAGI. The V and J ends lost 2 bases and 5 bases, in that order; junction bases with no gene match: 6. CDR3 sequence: CASSYGTVADEQYF. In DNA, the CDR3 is TGTGCCAGCAGTTACGGGACAGTGGCCGACGAGCAGTACTTC.